This is a list of T cell receptor beta chains from one sample in a study of tumor-infiltrating lymphocytes in localized non-small cell lung cancer. Sequencing used immunoSEQ multiplex PCR; TCRdb keeps in-frame clones, though not all of them. The sample holds 12,000 or so clones, 78% seen once. The sequencing sample was made of lung tumor tissue. Receptors originate from a human donor with non-small cell lung cancer. Each CDR3 is given with its conserved first and last residue.

TRBJ1-5,TRBV19,CASSPAAGQPQHF
TRBJ1-1,TRBV25-1,CASVTGTQDTEAFF
TRBJ1-3,TRBV4-3,CASSQASYGPGNTIYF
TRBJ2-5,TRBV7-2,CASTPGTWEGETQYF
TRBJ1-5,TRBV7-6,CASSPGTGGQPQHF
TRBJ2-2,TRBV5-1,CASSPQGLASGELFF
TRBJ2-3,TRBV29-1,CSVAQGADTQYF
TRBJ2-1,TRBV5-4,CASSLGLAGHNEQFF
TRBJ2-2,TRBV7-9,CASSFDVIAGELFF
TRBJ2-3,TRBV7-3,CASSPSYTDTQYF
TRBJ2-5,TRBV7-2,CASSSSQLQETQYF
TRBJ2-1,TRBV21-1,CARDREGYNEQFF
TRBJ1-2,TRBV28,CATHFSPHPLYTF
TRBJ2-2,TRBV19,CASSTSRLEFTGELFF